This T cell receptor (beta chain) originates from a study of blood T cells in healthy people across ages (dated by TCRdb to about 2015). With regard to the full study: Template switching captured roughly one uniquely barcoded TCR beta cDNA molecule per two T cells in model experiments. To track age-related changes in TCR beta repertoire diversity, the study relied on deep sequencing normalized with unique cDNA molecular identifiers. The donors were divided into four age groups: young (average approximately 15 years), middle-aged (almost 40), aged (roughly 66) and long-lived (roughly 88). To avoid experimental bias, donors of different ages were randomly spread across the sequencing lanes. The study analyzed two additional independent replicas of 1 million unique cDNA reads from the same blood draw for two donors, one aged 18 to 30 and one aged 80 or older. Study-wide conclusions, independent of this receptor: Estimates of total diversity from one million sequenced T cells were regarded as lower bounds and underestimates. As age increased, observed TCR beta diversity per million T cells dropped in a roughly linear way, and a significant reduction was already evident by age around 41. There was a strong correlation between observed TCR beta diversity and the percentage of naive T cells measured by flow cytometry. Compared with the aged group, the long-lived group had more naive CD4+ T cells, fewer expanded clones and increased TCR diversity, a pattern suggesting age selection. Bulk unsorted PBMC profiling prevented conclusive comparison of naive and antigen-experienced compartments. Donor CMV infection status was unknown, potentially confounding age-related changes in expanded clonotypes.

According to the germline V gene (reference sequence), CDR1 reads DFQATT and CDR2 reads SNEGSKA. The CDR3 numbers 15 residues from cysteine through phenylalanine. CDR3 DNA only is kept here, 45 bases in frame from base 1. V is reduced by 0 bases and J by 0 bases, leaving a spacing of 9 bases between them. Donors were 35 to 40 systemically healthy Caucasian individuals from Russia aged roughly 6 to 90 years. Each donor gave around 9.9 milliliters of peripheral blood, collected into EDTA-treated Vacutainer tubes. Ficoll-Paque density-gradient centrifugation was used to isolate PBMCs, with at least 6.5 million per sample. Trizol reagent was used to extract total RNA from PBMCs, with at least 5 micrograms per sample. Naive CD45RAhigh/CD27high T cell percentages were measured by flow cytometry on a PBMC aliquot from every donor. Of note for this clonotype: Its antigen is still unknown. Base qualities are not at hand, and no much larger clone is one base apart.

Libraries were prepared through 5' RACE. The sequencer was an Illumina HiSeq 2500. A second PCR of about 6 to 11 cycles was run with a J-beta primer mix and a sample-barcoded 5' primer. Each TCR beta cDNA molecule received a unique molecular identifier from a template-switch 5' adaptor carrying 12 random nucleotides. Each sample yielded at least 3 million CDR3-containing paired-end reads. First-strand cDNA was synthesized from all RNA with the Mint cDNA synthesis kit, primed by a TRBC-specific oligonucleotide. Following uracil-DNA glycosylase treatment, all cDNA underwent a first 18-cycle PCR with the universal primers M1SS and BC2_uni_R. On the study's bioinformatics: For normalization, 1 million high-quality reads were randomly selected from each sample, with every read carrying a distinct molecular identifier. Reads with shared molecular identifiers were discarded instead of being binned into consensus sequences. MiTCR, set to a Q25 quality threshold and the strictest error-elimination algorithm, was used for CDR3 identification, clonotype clustering and error correction. Lower-bound total TCR beta diversity was estimated with a nonparametric unseen species model using Euler transformation. TCRdb took the public reads, trimmed them with fastp at Q25, ran MiXCR for clone calling and kept in-frame beta chains. Under each unique CDR3 protein, matching rows form one entry showing the most common genes and DNA. The V and J calls follow TCRdb's processing rather than the paper's. The sample table contains roughly 800,000 distinct CDR3 sequences; only one count was recorded for 58% of them. The ten top clones hold approximately 23% of the sample.

The TCR originated in a young man in good health. The sequencing input was blood. The V and J segments used are TRBV20-1 and TRBJ1-5; 6 matching bases give a weak D call of TRBD1. The CDR3 protein: CSAREDRYSNQPQHF. The sequence in DNA is TGCAGTGCTAGAGAGGACAGATATAGCAATCAGCCCCAGCATTTT.